This entry lists 25 T cell receptor beta chains sequenced from one sample in a study of T cell changes during pregnancy in multiple sclerosis. Profiled with immunoSEQ multiplex PCR; TCRdb holds only in-frame clones, not every one. The repertoire holds 25,000 to 35,000 clones, roughly 90% seen once, with roughly 0.56% in the top ten. The sample was CD4+ T cells from peripheral blood mononuclear cells, taken in the third trimester of pregnancy. All receptors derive from a female donor in good health, enrolled as a control in a pregnancy study.

The chain combines TRBV4-1 with TRBJ2-5; possible D gene TRBD2, 6 bases. Germline V lookup: CDR1 MGHRA, CDR2 YSYEKL. This CDR3 is built from 16 residues. Between the trimmed V and J ends, which lost 4 bases and 2 bases, there was a span of 17 bases. The CDR3 region is CASSRFLGAGQETQYF. The CDR3 DNA follows: TGCGCCAGCAGCCGATTCCTCGGGGCGGGACAAGAGACCCAGTACTTC.

This CDR3 is CATTHGQGSDTQYF. CDR3 in DNA: TGTGCCACCACCCACGGACAGGGATCAGATACGCAGTATTTT. The chain joins TRBV27 to TRBJ2-3; TRBD1 aligns across 8 bases. Germline-derived CDR1 and CDR2 are MNHEY and SMNVEV (reference sequence). The CDR3 runs to 14 residues. V dropped 10 bases and J dropped 4; count of bases not matched to a gene: 10.

CDR3 sequence: CASSGGGGTGELFF. For the CDR3, the DNA is TGTGCCAGCAGCGGGGGGGGTGGCACCGGGGAGCTGTTTTTT. V gene TRBV5-4 combines with J gene TRBJ2-2, with 7 bases fitting TRBD2. The CDR3 contains 14 residues. Germline CDR1 and CDR2: SGHNT and YYREEE (reference sequence). V lost 4 bases to trimming and J lost 4 bases; unmatched junction nucleotides: 4.

The chain is built from TRBV20-1 and TRBJ1-2; no clear D. Deletions cut 3 bases from V and 2 bases from J, with 4 bases between. CDR1 and CDR2 (germline): DFQATT, SNEGSKA (reference sequence). The CDR3 totals 11 residues. The CDR3 DNA reads TGCAGTGCTAGCCCAAACTATGGCTACACCTTC. Protein sequence: CSASPNYGYTF.

This clone was observed once. The rearrangement uses TRBV10-3 and TRBJ1-1, with 12 bases lining up with TRBD1. The CDR3 contains 18 residues. The V and J ends lost 10 bases and 3 bases, in that order; junction bases with no gene match: 18. CDR1 and CDR2 (germline): ENHRY, SYGVKD. As DNA, the CDR3 is TGTGCCACACGGGCTCATGCGGGACAGGGGGCGCAGTACACTGAAGCTTTCTTT. Amino acid sequence: CATRAHAGQGAQYTEAFF.

The chain employs TRBV10-3 and TRBJ1-1, with D perhaps matching TRBD1 (6 bases). This CDR3 region has 13 residues. V was shortened by 8 bases and J by 3 bases, with 13 bases between the two germline ends. Germline loops: CDR1 ENHRY, CDR2 SYGVKD. The CDR3: CAIGGAMDTEAFF. The CDR3 nucleotides are TGTGCCATCGGGGGGGCGATGGACACTGAAGCTTTCTTT.

This CDR3 is CATNLTAVNEKLFF. CDR3 nucleotide sequence: TGTGCCACCAACCTGACAGCCGTTAATGAAAAACTGTTTTTT. The chain combines TRBV15 with TRBJ1-4; perhaps TRBD1 as D (5 bases). Germline loops: CDR1 LNHNV, CDR2 YYDKDF (reference sequence). V lost 7 bases and J lost 4, with 13 bases in between. The CDR3 length is 14 residues.

The chain carries TRBV18 and TRBJ2-5; TRBD2 matches at 7 bases. The CDR3 runs 14 residues. Germline CDR1 reads KGHSH; CDR2 reads LQKENI. After removal of 3 bases from V and 5 bases from J, the junction contained 6 bases not matched to a gene. CDR3 DNA sequence: TGTGCCAGCTCACCCGCACTAGCGTGGGAGACCCAGTACTTC. Translated, it gives CASSPALAWETQYF.

The chain carries TRBV15 and TRBJ1-2, with a weak D call TRBD1 (5 bases). From germline, CDR1 is LNHNV and CDR2 YYDKDF (reference sequence). The CDR3 contains 13 residues. With 5 bases removed from V and 8 bases from J, the gap between germline ends came to 15 bases. The CDR3 spells CATSRSRDSGYTF. The CDR3 region has the DNA TGTGCCACCAGCCGATCCCGGGACTCGGGCTACACCTTC.

This chain uses TRBV25-1 with TRBJ2-2; 7 bases map to TRBD1. J gave up 6 bases and V 5 bases, and 6 bases lay outside the gene matches. This CDR3 comprises 14 residues. Germline CDR1 MGHDK, CDR2 SYGVNS. CDR3 in DNA: TGTGCCAGCAGTAAAGAGGGGGCGTCCGGGGAGCTGTTTTTT. Amino acid sequence: CASSKEGASGELFF.

The chain combines TRBV27 with TRBJ2-2; 7 bases match TRBD1. Germline trimming cut 5 bases from V and 1 base from J; bases unmatched to any gene: 1. CDR1 is MNHEY and CDR2 is SMNVEV in the germline V gene (reference sequence). The CDR3 contains 14 residues. CDR3 in amino acids: CASSRDRNTGELFF. The CDR3 DNA reads TGTGCCAGCAGTAGGGACAGGAACACCGGGGAGCTGTTTTTT.

V is TRBV6-5 and J is TRBJ1-2; no clear D. Germline CDR1 is MNHEY and CDR2 is SVGAGI. This CDR3 is 13 amino acids long. Trimming pared 2 bases from V and 0 bases from J, leaving 4 bases between. The CDR3 nucleotides read TGTGCCAGCAGTTACAGCGCTAACTATGGCTACACCTTC. It specifies CASSYSANYGYTF.

This clone was seen only once. The genes are TRBV14 and TRBJ1-2; TRBD1 matches at 7 bases. With 6 bases clipped from V and 8 bases from J, the junction kept 6 bases outside the gene matches. The germline gives CDR1 SGHDN, CDR2 FVKESK. CDR3 length: 12 residues. CDR3 nucleotides: TGTGCCAGCAGTCAGGACAGGCAAGGCTACACCTTC. Translation: CASSQDRQGYTF.

The V gene is TRBV4-2, the J gene TRBJ1-4, with D tentatively TRBD1 (5 bases). The CDR3 runs 14 residues. Germline loops: CDR1 LGHNA, CDR2 YNFKEQ. V was clipped by 3 bases and J by 8 bases, with 13 bases between them. CDR3 DNA: TGTGCCAGCAGCCAGCAGGGTTCCCTCGAAAAACTGTTTTTT. Protein: CASSQQGSLEKLFF.

This rearrangement joins TRBV7-2 to TRBJ1-4; tentatively, D is TRBD1 (6 bases). Germline CDR1 reads SGHTA; CDR2 reads FQGNSA. V gave up 2 bases and J gave up 5 bases, with 21 bases separating them. The CDR3 is made up of 18 amino acids. The CDR3 coding sequence is TGTGCCAGCAGCTTACTCGGGGTCAGCAGGGGTGTGAATGAAAAACTGTTTTTT. Residues: CASSLLGVSRGVNEKLFF.

This chain joins TRBV30 and TRBJ2-7, with D possibly TRBD2 on 5 matching bases. V lost 3 bases to trimming and J lost 3 bases, with 9 bases between them. In germline, CDR1 is GTSNPN, CDR2 SVGIG (reference sequence). This CDR3 has 12 residues. The CDR3: CAWRGAIYEQYF. The CDR3 region has the DNA TGTGCCTGGAGGGGAGCCATCTACGAGCAGTACTTC.

The rearrangement links TRBV7-2 to TRBJ2-5; the match to TRBD2 covers 7 bases. The CDR3 is 12 amino acids. V trimming: 4 bases; J trimming: 7 bases; junction bases outside the gene matches: 3. CDR1 is SGHTA and CDR2 is FQGNSA in the germline V gene. The CDR3 DNA follows: TGTGCCAGCAGCTATAGGGAGGGGACCCAGTACTTC. This sequence encodes CASSYREGTQYF.

The V and J genes are TRBV30 and TRBJ1-2, with D uncertain. V was pared by 5 bases and J by 8 bases, with 12 bases between. CDR3 length: 11 amino acids. In germline, CDR1 is GTSNPN, CDR2 SVGIG (reference sequence). In DNA form, the CDR3 reads TGTGCCTGGGGCCCTGGCGGGGGCTACACCTTC. Residues: CAWGPGGGYTF.

The chain couples TRBV4-2 to TRBJ1-1, with 11 bases fitting TRBD1. Germline V gene lookup returns CDR1 LGHNA and CDR2 YNFKEQ. The CDR3 spans 16 residues. V dropped 0 bases and J dropped 6; count of bases not matched to a gene: 6. The CDR3, as DNA: TGTGCCAGCAGCCAAGATTGGGGACAGGGGGGGTCTGAAGCTTTCTTT. Its translation: CASSQDWGQGGSEAFF.

The chain is built from TRBV4-3 and TRBJ2-2; 7 bases align to TRBD1. V gave up 4 bases and J gave up 4 bases; unmatched junction bases: 6. CDR3 length: 15 residues. In germline, CDR1 is LGHNA, CDR2 YSLEER. CDR3 coding DNA: TGCGCCAGCAGCCTAGGGGGCCGGAGCACCGGGGAGCTGTTTTTT. Translation gives CASSLGGRSTGELFF.

A few counts support this clone. This rearrangement joins TRBV6-1 to TRBJ1-1, with D unresolved. Trimming took 3 bases from V and 6 from J, leaving 11 bases between them. The CDR3 runs to 13 residues. Per germline, CDR1 MNHNS and CDR2 SASEGT. CDR3 nucleotide sequence: TGTGCCAGCAGTGAGAGGCGAGGGTCTGAAGCTTTCTTT. It yields the protein CASSERRGSEAFF.

The chain carries TRBV18 and TRBJ1-2, with TRBD1 as a possible D gene (6 bases). CDR1 is KGHSH, CDR2 LQKENI, per germline. The CDR3 loop spans 16 amino acids. The ends were cut back, 2 bases at V and 2 bases at J, with 15 bases in the middle. This CDR3 is CASSPTNKGVNYGYTF. DNA of the CDR3: TGTGCCAGCTCACCAACTAATAAGGGGGTAAACTATGGCTACACCTTC.

This clone was seen just once. Here the CDR3 reads CASSVVASGVQETQYF. CDR3 DNA sequence: TGTGCCAGCAGCGTAGTGGCTAGCGGGGTCCAAGAGACCCAGTACTTC. The gene calls are TRBV9 and TRBJ2-5; 9 bases align to TRBD2. Germline V CDR1 and CDR2: SGDLS, YYNGEE. The CDR3 extends over 16 amino acids. Trimming cost V 0 bases and J 1 base; bases outside gene matches: 4.

The CDR3 region has the DNA TGTGCCAGCAGCTTACGGGACACCGGACTAGCCAAAAACATTCAGTACTTC. Translated: CASSLRDTGLAKNIQYF. The V and J genes are TRBV7-8 and TRBJ2-4, with D possibly TRBD1 on 6 matching bases. This CDR3 is built from 17 residues. V was trimmed by 2 bases and J by 0 bases, leaving 14 bases between them. Germline V gene sequence: CDR1 SGHVS, CDR2 FQNEAQ.

This chain connects TRBV10-3 to TRBJ1-1; D perhaps matches TRBD1 (5 bases). V dropped 5 bases and J dropped 1 base, with 8 bases sitting between them. The CDR3 is made up of 13 amino acids. CDR1 is ENHRY and CDR2 is SYGVKD in the germline V gene. CDR3 in DNA: TGTGCCATCAGTCCCGGACAGAACACTGAAGCTTTCTTT. This translates into CAISPGQNTEAFF.